This TCR beta chain emerged from a study of blood T cell repertoires in COVID-19 (dated by TCRdb to the early 2020s). With regard to the full study: Samples covering the acute and convalescent phases of COVID-19 were provided by collaborators in the United States, Italy and Spain. Where available, HLA class I and class II types were taken from metadata supplied by the sample provider and were not determined by assay-based typing. Deeply sampled blood TCRbeta repertoires from subjects exposed to, actively infected with, or recovered from COVID-19 were included in the dataset. The material from the prospective study consisted of cDNA or gDNA derived from T cells, B-cell-depleted T cells, or PBMCs. Nearly every sample came with metadata listing a de-identified subject ID, COVID-19 status, age in years and sex. A freely available public database, intended as a resource for researchers studying the immune response to SARS-CoV-2, is where the repertoires were released. Samples were obtained from the ongoing ImmuneRACE study (first 160 participants) and from roughly 1,300 subjects provided by 6 global collaborators.

The immunoSEQ Assay, a bias-controlled multiplex PCR, was used to amplify TCRbeta CDR3 regions from genomic DNA. The paper's processing steps were these. Nucleated cell counts per sample were estimated from amplification of reference gene primers within the assay. To quantify the absolute abundance of each unique TCRbeta CDR3 rearrangement, sequence reads were collapsed and filtered. For each sample, productive Simpson clonality was calculated by taking the square root of Simpson's diversity index across productive rearrangements. Here the immuneACCESS table is served through TCRdb, limited to in-frame sequences with V and J called. Missing clones are a known gap in these copies; in checked studies unresolved V genes cover under half, and the rest lacks a known reason. For V, J and clone size, that table is used; D and trimming come from the DNA. This sample lists about 440,000 clones; about 89% were detected once. The ten biggest clones cover approximately 4.5% of the sample.

On the study overall, not on this receptor specifically: Clinical and demographic metadata were provided uncurated, with the amount varying by source and participant.

Collaborating institutions collected whole blood in K2EDTA tubes following their own protocols. Collaborator samples were shipped for TCRbeta analysis as frozen whole blood, isolated PBMCs, or DNA extracted from either sample type. According to the germline V gene, CDR1 reads SGDLS and CDR2 reads YYNGEE. The CDR3 runs 14 amino acids, cysteine and phenylalanine included. CDR3 DNA is the only sequence kept; it has 42 bases, read in frame from the first base. Trimming takes 4 bases from V and 4 bases from J, and the germline ends sit 13 bases apart. As concerns this clone: The target of this receptor is not known. The record has no base qualities; no much larger clone is one base away.

The V gene is TRBV9 and the J gene is TRBJ2-3; a weak D assignment points to TRBD1 (6 bases agree). This TCR derives from a woman in her twenties or thirties with acute or convalescent COVID-19. Source material: peripheral blood. The DNA sequence reads TGTGCCAGCAGCCGTCTACAGGGCCCAGATACGCAGTATTTT. Translated, it gives CASSRLQGPDTQYF. The CDR3 plus the reference TRBV9 and TRBJ2-3 genes for the other parts give the full variable domain: DSGVTQTPKHLITATGQRVTLRCSPRSGDLSVYWYQQSLDQGLQFLIQYYNGEERAKGNILERFSAQQFPDLHSELNLSSLELGDSALYFCASSRLQGPDTQYFGPGTRLTVL.